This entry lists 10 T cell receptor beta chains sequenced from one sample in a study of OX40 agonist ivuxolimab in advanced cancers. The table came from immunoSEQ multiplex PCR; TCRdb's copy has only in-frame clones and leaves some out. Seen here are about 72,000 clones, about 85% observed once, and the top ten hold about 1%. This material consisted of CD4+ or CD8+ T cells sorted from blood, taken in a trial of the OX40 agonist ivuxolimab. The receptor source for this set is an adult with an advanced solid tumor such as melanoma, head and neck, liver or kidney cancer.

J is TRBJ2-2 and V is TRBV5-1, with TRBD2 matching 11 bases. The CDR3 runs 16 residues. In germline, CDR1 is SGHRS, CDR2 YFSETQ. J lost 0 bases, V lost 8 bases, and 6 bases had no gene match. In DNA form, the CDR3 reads TGCGCCAGTCAGGGGACTAGCGGCGCGAACACCGGGGAGCTGTTTTTT. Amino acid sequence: CASQGTSGANTGELFF. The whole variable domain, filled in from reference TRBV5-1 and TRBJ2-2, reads KAGVTQTPRYLIKTRGQQVTLSCSPISGHRSVSWYQQTPGQGLQFLFEYFSETQRNKGNFPGRFSGRQFSNSRSEMNVSTLELGDSALYLCASQGTSGANTGELFFGEGSRLTVL.

This CDR3 is CASSQGLLLYQETQYF. Here the CDR3 DNA reads TGTGCCAGCAGCCAGGGACTACTGCTATACCAAGAGACCCAGTACTTC. The chain couples TRBV7-9 to TRBJ2-5; TRBD2 matches 7 bases. This CDR3 has 16 residues. Germline CDR1 is SEHNR and CDR2 is FQNEAQ (reference sequence). Germline trimming cut 5 bases from V and 0 bases from J; bases unmatched to any gene: 9.

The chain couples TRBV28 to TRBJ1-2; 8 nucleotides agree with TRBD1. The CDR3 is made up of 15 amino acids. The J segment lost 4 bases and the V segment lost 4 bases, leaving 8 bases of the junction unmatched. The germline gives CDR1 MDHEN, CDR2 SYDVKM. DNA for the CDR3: TGTGCCAGCAGTTCTAAGACAGGGGTCGGCTATGGCTACACCTTC. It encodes CASSSKTGVGYGYTF.

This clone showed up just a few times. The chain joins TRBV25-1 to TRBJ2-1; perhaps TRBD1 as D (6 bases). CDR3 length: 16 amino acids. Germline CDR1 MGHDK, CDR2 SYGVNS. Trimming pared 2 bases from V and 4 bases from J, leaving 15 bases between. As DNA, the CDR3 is TGTGCCAGCAGTGAAATGGGGGCAGCCGTTTACAATGAGCAGTTCTTC. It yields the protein CASSEMGAAVYNEQFF.

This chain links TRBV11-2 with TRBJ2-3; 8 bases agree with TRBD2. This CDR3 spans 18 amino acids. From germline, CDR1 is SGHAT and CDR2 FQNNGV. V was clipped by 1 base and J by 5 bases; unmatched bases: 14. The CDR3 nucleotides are TGTGCCAGCAGCTTAGGAGTGGCTGGCGGGGGGCAGGGAGATACGCAGTATTTT. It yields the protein CASSLGVAGGGQGDTQYF. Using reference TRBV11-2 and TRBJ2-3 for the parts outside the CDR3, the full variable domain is EAGVAQSPRYKIIEKRQSVAFWCNPISGHATLYWYQQILGQGPKLLIQFQNNGVVDDSQLPKDRFSAERLKGVDSTLKIQPAKLEDSAVYLCASSLGVAGGGQGDTQYFGPGTRLTVL.

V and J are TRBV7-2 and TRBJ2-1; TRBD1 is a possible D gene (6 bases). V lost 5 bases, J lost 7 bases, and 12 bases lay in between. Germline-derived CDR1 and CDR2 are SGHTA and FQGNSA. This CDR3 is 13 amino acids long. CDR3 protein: CASSVGQFNEQFF. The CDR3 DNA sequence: TGTGCCAGCAGCGTCGGACAGTTTAATGAGCAGTTCTTC.

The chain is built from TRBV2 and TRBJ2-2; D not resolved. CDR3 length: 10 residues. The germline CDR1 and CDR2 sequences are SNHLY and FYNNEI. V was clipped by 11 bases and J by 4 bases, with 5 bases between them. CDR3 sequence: CASRTGELFF. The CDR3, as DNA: TGTGCCTCCCGCACCGGGGAGCTGTTTTTT.

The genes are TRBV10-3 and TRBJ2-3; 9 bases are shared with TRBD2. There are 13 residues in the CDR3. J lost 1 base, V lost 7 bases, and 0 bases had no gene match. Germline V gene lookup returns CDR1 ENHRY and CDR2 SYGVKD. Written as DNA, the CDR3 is TGTGCCATCACTAGCGGGGGCACAGATACGCAGTATTTT. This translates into CAITSGGTDTQYF.

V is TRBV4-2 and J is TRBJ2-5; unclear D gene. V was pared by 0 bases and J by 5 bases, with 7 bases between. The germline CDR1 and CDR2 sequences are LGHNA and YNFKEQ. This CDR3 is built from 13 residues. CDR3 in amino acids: CASSQDRPETQYF. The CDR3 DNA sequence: TGTGCCAGCAGCCAAGACCGACCTGAGACCCAGTACTTC.

The CDR3 protein is CASSVGLAGASTDTQYF. The DNA of the CDR3 is TGTGCCAGCAGTGTGGGACTAGCGGGGGCTAGCACAGATACGCAGTATTTT. J is TRBJ2-3 and V is TRBV2; 14 bases align to TRBD2. This CDR3 comprises 17 residues. Trimming at V came to 4 bases and at J to 0 bases, leaving 3 bases not matched to a gene. Germline CDR1 reads SNHLY; CDR2 reads FYNNEI.